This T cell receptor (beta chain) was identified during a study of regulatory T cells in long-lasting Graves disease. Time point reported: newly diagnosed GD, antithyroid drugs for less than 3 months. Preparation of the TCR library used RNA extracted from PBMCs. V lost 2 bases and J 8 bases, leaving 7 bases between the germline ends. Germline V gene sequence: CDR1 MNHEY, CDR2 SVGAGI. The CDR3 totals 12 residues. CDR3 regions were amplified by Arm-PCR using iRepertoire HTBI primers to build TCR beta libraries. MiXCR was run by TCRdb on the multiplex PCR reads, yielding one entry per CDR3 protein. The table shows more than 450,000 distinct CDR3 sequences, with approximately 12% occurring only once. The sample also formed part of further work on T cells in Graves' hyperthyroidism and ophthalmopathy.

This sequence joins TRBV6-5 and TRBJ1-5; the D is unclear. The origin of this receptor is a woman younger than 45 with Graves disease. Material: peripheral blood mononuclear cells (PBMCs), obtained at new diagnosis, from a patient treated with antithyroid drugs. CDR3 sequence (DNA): TGTGCCAGCAGTTACCCCGGGGAGCCCCAGCATTTT. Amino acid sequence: CASSYPGEPQHF.